Shown below are 28 T cell receptor beta chains from a single sample sequenced in a study of T cell responses to AZD1222 COVID-19 vaccine. Assay used: immunoSEQ multiplex PCR; TCRdb lists only in-frame clones, some missing. The table records about 140,000 clones, 80% to 95% of them present only once. The sample in question was peripheral blood, obtained on day 0 of AZD1222 vaccination. The origin of the receptors is an adult in good health.

The genes are TRBV5-1 and TRBJ1-1; D is unresolved. The CDR3 sequence is 16 residues long. V was trimmed by 6 bases and J by 4 bases, leaving 22 bases between them. Germline V gene lookup returns CDR1 SGHRS and CDR2 YFSETQ. The CDR3 bases are TGCGCCAGCACCCCTTCGGGTAGGTTCTACGGCACTGAAGCTTTCTTT. This translates into CASTPSGRFYGTEAFF.

The sample holds a few counts of this clone. The rearrangement links TRBV2 to TRBJ1-3, with TRBD1 matching over 7 bases. The CDR3 extends over 13 amino acids. With 11 bases clipped from V and 4 bases from J, the junction kept 8 bases outside the gene matches. Germline values: CDR1 SNHLY, CDR2 FYNNEI. The CDR3 DNA sequence: TGTGCCGGGAAACAGGACAGGGGAAACACCATATATTTT. This sequence encodes CAGKQDRGNTIYF.

This rearrangement joins TRBV30 to TRBJ2-2; 10 bases line up with TRBD1. The CDR3 runs 17 residues. Germline V gene sequence: CDR1 GTSNPN, CDR2 SVGIG (reference sequence). The V gene end was trimmed by 0 bases and the J gene end by 6 bases; junction bases not matched to a gene: 10. The CDR3 loop reads CAWSVRVGTGDAGELFF. In nucleotides, the CDR3 is TGTGCCTGGAGTGTAAGGGTGGGGACAGGGGATGCCGGGGAGCTGTTTTTT.

The rearrangement uses TRBV7-8 and TRBJ2-5; D not certain. Deletions cut 5 bases from V and 4 bases from J, with 14 bases between. Germline CDR1 SGHVS, CDR2 FQNEAQ. The CDR3 length is 14 residues. The DNA of the CDR3 is TGTGCCAGCAGCCCCCCCGAGCAGTCAGAGACCCAGTACTTC. This codes for CASSPPEQSETQYF.

V usage is TRBV6-1 and J usage is TRBJ2-5; possibly TRBD1 for D (6 bases). The CDR3 length is 16 residues. Between the trimmed V and J ends, which lost 0 bases and 4 bases, there was a span of 15 bases. Per germline, CDR1 MNHNS and CDR2 SASEGT. The CDR3 sequence: CASSEAGALYRETQYF. CDR3 coding DNA: TGTGCCAGCAGTGAAGCGGGGGCGCTGTATAGAGAGACCCAGTACTTC.

The genes are TRBV10-2 and TRBJ1-4, with D possibly matching TRBD1 (5 bases). Germline loops: CDR1 WSHSY, CDR2 SAAADI. V was shortened by 5 bases and J by 7 bases, with 17 bases between the two germline ends. CDR3 size: 15 residues. The CDR3 coding sequence is TGCGCCAGCAGTCCCGCTCGGGGCGGGGGTGAAAAACTGTTTTTT. Its protein is CASSPARGGGEKLFF.

This chain links TRBV5-5 with TRBJ1-2; 11 bases line up with TRBD1. The CDR3 spans 15 residues. J gave up 4 bases and V 7 bases, and 9 bases lay outside the gene matches. Germline values: CDR1 SGHKS, CDR2 YYEKEE (reference sequence). The CDR3 reads CASAEGQGVFYGYTF. CDR3 coding DNA: TGTGCCAGCGCGGAGGGACAGGGGGTCTTCTATGGCTACACCTTC.

The chain uses TRBV9 and TRBJ2-7; D tentatively fits TRBD1 or TRBD2 (6 bases each). This CDR3 contains 13 residues. Germline CDR1 SGDLS, CDR2 YYNGEE. V lost 4 bases to trimming and J lost 9 bases, with 17 bases between them. CDR3 region: CASSSRGLSGQYF. CDR3 DNA sequence: TGTGCCAGCAGCTCCAGGGGACTGTCGGGGCAGTACTTC.

The V and J genes are TRBV5-4 and TRBJ2-7; D gene uncertain. This CDR3 is 13 amino acids long. V was shortened by 0 bases and J by 2 bases, with 6 bases between the two germline ends. In germline, CDR1 is SGHNT, CDR2 YYREEE (reference sequence). Here the CDR3 DNA reads TGTGCCAGCAGCTTGGGCAGGACCTACGAGCAGTACTTC. Translation gives CASSLGRTYEQYF. Based on the CDR3 plus reference TRBV5-4 and TRBJ2-7, the full variable domain is ETGVTQSPTHLIKTRGQQVTLRCSSQSGHNTVSWYQQALGQGPQFIFQYYREEENGRGNFPPRFSGLQFPNYSSELNVNALELDDSALYLCASSLGRTYEQYFGPGTRLTVT.

The chain couples TRBV2 to TRBJ2-1; 12 positions match TRBD2. From germline, CDR1 is SNHLY and CDR2 FYNNEI. With V trimmed by 6 bases and J by 8 bases, 11 bases remained unmatched. CDR3 length: 16 residues. CDR3 in DNA: TGTGCCAGCAGAGACTCCCCCGGGACTAGCGGGTATGAGCAGTTCTTC. Translation gives CASRDSPGTSGYEQFF. Full variable domain (missing parts from reference TRBV2 and TRBJ2-1): EPEVTQTPSHQVTQMGQEVILRCVPISNHLYFYWYRQILGQKVEFLVSFYNNEISEKSEIFDDQFSVERPDGSNFTLKIRSTKLEDSAMYFCASRDSPGTSGYEQFFGPGTRLTVL.

This clone was seen once. The CDR3 reads CASKYGTSESGEQFF. DNA of the CDR3: TGTGCCAGTAAATATGGGACTAGCGAGAGCGGTGAGCAGTTCTTC. The rearrangement uses TRBV19 and TRBJ2-1, with 10 nucleotides matching TRBD2. The CDR3 consists of 15 residues. Germline V gene lookup returns CDR1 LNHDA and CDR2 SQIVND (reference sequence). V lost 7 bases, J lost 9 bases, and 12 bases stayed unmatched. Together with reference TRBV19 and TRBJ2-1, the CDR3 gives the full variable domain: DGGITQSPKYLFRKEGQNVTLSCEQNLNHDAMYWYRQDPGQGLRLIYYSQIVNDFQKGDIAEGYSVSREKKESFPLTVTSAQKNPTAFYLCASKYGTSESGEQFFGPGTRLTVL.

This rearrangement joins TRBV7-6 to TRBJ1-1; 7 bases are shared with TRBD1. The V gene's germline CDR1 is SGHVS and CDR2 FNYEAQ. V was pared by 1 base and J by 6 bases, with 5 bases of the junction left unmatched. This CDR3 is built from 14 residues. The CDR3 DNA sequence: TGTGCCAGCAGCTTAGTAGGGGGCTATTCTGAAGCTTTCTTT. Translating it yields CASSLVGGYSEAFF.

The CDR3 region has the DNA TGCGCCAGCAGCTTTTACGGACAGGGGAACGAGCAGTACTTC. This sequence encodes CASSFYGQGNEQYF. The chain carries TRBV5-1 and TRBJ2-7, with 9 bases fitting TRBD1. The junction had 5 bases not matched to a gene; V was cut back by 2 bases and J by 5 bases. This CDR3 is 14 amino acids long. CDR1 is SGHRS and CDR2 is YFSETQ in the germline V gene.

This sequence joins TRBV12-3 or TRBV12-4 and TRBJ1-5; D call uncertain. The V and J ends lost 7 bases and 4 bases respectively, with 8 bases between them. The CDR3 sequence is 12 residues long. CDR3 region: CASKLGNQPQHF. CDR3 in DNA: TGTGCCAGCAAATTGGGTAATCAGCCCCAGCATTTT.

The chain carries TRBV5-5 and TRBJ1-1; D possibly corresponds to TRBD1 (5 bases). The CDR3 runs 15 residues. Germline CDR1 SGHKS, CDR2 YYEKEE (reference sequence). V was trimmed by 3 bases and J by 5 bases, leaving 17 bases between them. In DNA, the CDR3 is TGTGCCAGCAGCTGGACCGGGGCCGGGAGGACTGAAGCTTTCTTT. It is translated as CASSWTGAGRTEAFF.

The CDR3 nucleotides are TGCGCCAGCAGCCAAGATCACGCGACTAGCGCCTACAATGAGCAGTTCTTC. It translates to CASSQDHATSAYNEQFF. The V gene is TRBV4-3, the J gene TRBJ2-1, with TRBD2 matching 8 bases. The trim removed 0 bases at V and 2 bases at J, leaving 6 bases unmatched. This CDR3 has 17 residues. From germline, CDR1 is LGHNA and CDR2 YSLEER.

This rearrangement joins TRBV28 to TRBJ1-2, with a tentative D call TRBD1 (6 bases). The CDR3 covers 12 residues. Germline V gene data show CDR1 as MDHEN and CDR2 as SYDVKM. V was shortened by 10 bases and J by 2 bases, with 11 bases between the two germline ends. For the CDR3, the DNA is TGTGCCACGAGGGGGAGGAACTATGGCTACACCTTC. Its protein product is CATRGRNYGYTF.

The rearrangement uses TRBV5-1 and TRBJ1-1, with D perhaps TRBD1 (6 bases). Germline V gene sequence: CDR1 SGHRS, CDR2 YFSETQ. This CDR3 region has 14 residues. V was cut by 6 bases and J by 3 bases, with 15 bases left in between. Here the CDR3 reads CASMLQGRDTEAFF. The CDR3 DNA sequence: TGCGCCAGCATGCTACAGGGACGGGACACTGAAGCTTTCTTT.

The V gene is TRBV5-1, the J gene TRBJ2-5, with TRBD1 as a possible D gene (5 bases). This CDR3 has 13 amino acids. Trimming cost V 4 bases and J 4 bases, with 11 bases left between them. Germline V gives CDR1 SGHRS, CDR2 YFSETQ. The CDR3 sequence: CASSPGHLETQYF. DNA for the CDR3: TGCGCCAGCAGCCCCGGACACCTAGAGACCCAGTACTTC.

The chain uses TRBV18 and TRBJ2-1; D might be TRBD2 (6 bases). CDR3 length: 11 amino acids. Germline lookup yields CDR1 KGHSH and CDR2 LQKENI. Trimming cost V 6 bases and J 8 bases, with 8 bases left between them. CDR3 sequence: CASSGEDEQFF. The CDR3 DNA is TGTGCCAGCTCGGGGGAGGATGAGCAGTTCTTC.

The V gene is TRBV9, the J gene TRBJ2-2; 8 positions agree with TRBD2. Germline CDR1 SGDLS, CDR2 YYNGEE. V trimming: 2 bases; J trimming: 2 bases; junction bases outside the gene matches: 8. The CDR3 contains 17 residues. The CDR3 DNA follows: TGTGCCAGCAGCGTTATTAGCGGGATGCCAAACACCGGGGAGCTGTTTTTT. As protein: CASSVISGMPNTGELFF. The full variable domain, completed using reference TRBV9 and TRBJ2-2, is DSGVTQTPKHLITATGQRVTLRCSPRSGDLSVYWYQQSLDQGLQFLIQYYNGEERAKGNILERFSAQQFPDLHSELNLSSLELGDSALYFCASSVISGMPNTGELFFGEGSRLTVL.

This clone was found a few times. The chain couples TRBV25-1 to TRBJ2-1; D not resolved. V was clipped by 3 bases and J by 6 bases, with 6 bases between them. From germline, CDR1 is MGHDK and CDR2 SYGVNS. This CDR3 region has 12 residues. The CDR3 loop reads CASSDSVNEQFF. As DNA, the CDR3 is TGTGCCAGCAGTGATTCCGTCAATGAGCAGTTCTTC.

The chain couples TRBV7-6 to TRBJ1-3; D unresolved. V was cut by 1 base and J by 1 base, with 11 bases left in between. The length of the CDR3 is 16 residues. Germline V gene sequence: CDR1 SGHVS, CDR2 FNYEAQ. CDR3 region: CASSLVRQSSGNTIYF. As DNA, the CDR3 is TGTGCCAGCAGCTTAGTTAGGCAGTCTTCTGGAAACACCATATATTTT.

CDR3 nucleotides: TGCGCCAGCAGCCAATCTTCAACCGGGACAGCTTCCTACGAGCAGTACTTC. Protein: CASSQSSTGTASYEQYF. The chain joins TRBV4-1 to TRBJ2-7; the match to TRBD1 covers 7 bases. This CDR3 has 17 amino acids. Trimming took 2 bases from V and 1 from J; bases not matched to a gene: 11. Germline CDR1 reads MGHRA; CDR2 reads YSYEKL.

The V gene is TRBV5-1, the J gene TRBJ1-5; D unresolved. The CDR3 runs to 13 residues. Germline-derived CDR1 and CDR2 are SGHRS and YFSETQ. V gave up 3 bases and J gave up 9 bases, with 13 bases separating them. The CDR3 nucleotides read TGCGCCAGCAGCTGGACTGCGTCGGGGCCCCAGCATTTT. As protein: CASSWTASGPQHF.

This chain uses TRBV7-3 with TRBJ2-1; a possible D gene is TRBD1 (5 bases). Trimming left V 4 bases short and J 3 bases short, with 7 bases between. CDR1 SGHTA and CDR2 FQGTGA come from the germline V gene. This CDR3 comprises 13 residues. The DNA of the CDR3 is TGTGCCAGCAGCTCCAGGGACTACAATGAGCAGTTCTTC. It specifies CASSSRDYNEQFF.

V and J are TRBV28 and TRBJ1-2; weak D call: TRBD1 (6 bases). The CDR3 is made up of 13 amino acids. The germline V gene has CDR1 MDHEN and CDR2 SYDVKM. Trimming removed 6 bases at V and 2 bases at J, with 10 bases between. CDR3 residues: CASRPGQNYGYTF. Here the CDR3 DNA reads TGTGCCAGCAGACCGGGACAAAACTATGGCTACACCTTC.

V usage is TRBV18 and J usage is TRBJ1-2; maybe TRBD1 (5 bases). The germline CDR1 and CDR2 sequences are KGHSH and LQKENI. Trimming shortened V by 5 bases and J by 7 bases, and 32 bases separated the two germline ends. The CDR3 extends over 19 amino acids. The CDR3 loop is CASSTVLLGRKIGGGGYTF. DNA of the CDR3: TGTGCCAGCTCAACGGTACTACTCGGCCGAAAAATCGGGGGAGGTGGCTACACCTTC.